These 22 T cell receptor beta chains originate from one sample sequenced in a study of T cell responses to AZD1222 COVID-19 vaccine. The method was immunoSEQ multiplex PCR; TCRdb's version includes in-frame clones alone and lacks a portion of them. The repertoire has more than 150,000 clones, around 90% of them found once; the top ten carry around 6.4%. The sequences come from peripheral blood, collected on day 0 of AZD1222 vaccination. The receptors stem from an adult in good health.

This chain links TRBV19 with TRBJ2-4; 9 bases agree with TRBD2. Germline CDR1 reads LNHDA; CDR2 reads SQIVND (reference sequence). J gave up 1 base and V 6 bases, and 7 bases lay outside the gene matches. The CDR3 has 16 residues. The CDR3 coding sequence is TGTGCCAGTAGCCATGCTAGCGGGGCGGCCAAAAACATTCAGTACTTC. This encodes CASSHASGAAKNIQYF. The complete variable domain, with remaining parts taken from reference TRBV19 and TRBJ2-4, reads DGGITQSPKYLFRKEGQNVTLSCEQNLNHDAMYWYRQDPGQGLRLIYYSQIVNDFQKGDIAEGYSVSREKKESFPLTVTSAQKNPTAFYLCASSHASGAAKNIQYFGAGTRLSVL.

The chain employs TRBV7-9 and TRBJ2-5; 11 bases align to TRBD2. Germline CDR1 is SEHNR and CDR2 is FQNEAQ (reference sequence). V was clipped by 5 bases and J by 4 bases; unmatched bases: 3. This CDR3 is 14 amino acids long. The CDR3 bases are TGTGCCAGCAGCCGGGGGACTAGCGGAGAGACCCAGTACTTC. Its protein is CASSRGTSGETQYF.

This chain connects TRBV5-8 to TRBJ2-7; D is undetermined. V was cut by 6 bases and J by 3 bases, with 16 bases left in between. Germline loops: CDR1 SGHTS, CDR2 YDEGEE. CDR3 size: 14 residues. In DNA form, the CDR3 reads TGTGCCAGCACCCCCCAACCCTGGGGCTACGAGCAGTACTTC. This codes for CASTPQPWGYEQYF.

On this clone: The junction departs from germline at one end; a sequencing error may be responsible. V is TRBV19 and J is TRBJ2-2; possibly TRBD1 or TRBD2 for D (5 bases each). The CDR3 spans 15 residues. Germline values: CDR1 LNHDA, CDR2 SQIVND (reference sequence). The CDR3 is CASSRGDLNTGELFF. CDR3 DNA: TGTGCCAGCAGTAGAGGGGACCTGAACACCGGGGAGCTGTTTTTT.

This clone was seen once. This chain joins TRBV19 and TRBJ2-7; D may be TRBD2 (6 bases). CDR3 length equals 15 residues. V was shortened by 4 bases and J by 3 bases, with 16 bases between the two germline ends. From germline, CDR1 is LNHDA and CDR2 SQIVND (reference sequence). The CDR3 nucleotides read TGTGCCAGTAGTACGGAAGTGAGGACTATCTACGAGCAGTACTTC. Translation: CASSTEVRTIYEQYF.

The chain recombines TRBV28 with TRBJ2-7; TRBD1 is a possible D gene (5 bases). The CDR3 loop spans 13 amino acids. The V gene lost 6 bases and the J gene lost 9 bases, with 18 bases spanning the gap. Germline lookup yields CDR1 MDHEN and CDR2 SYDVKM. The CDR3 loop is CASSTTLLQGQYF. The DNA of the CDR3 is TGTGCCAGCAGCACAACACTCCTCCAGGGGCAGTACTTC.

This clone was recorded a few times. The CDR3 region is CASSPALAGNTEAFF. The CDR3 region has the DNA TGTGCCAGCTCACCAGCTTTAGCGGGGAACACTGAAGCTTTCTTT. This chain links TRBV18 with TRBJ1-1, with D hard to call. The CDR3 totals 15 residues. The V end lost 2 bases, the J end lost 1 base, and 11 bases lay between the germline ends. Per the germline V gene, CDR1 is KGHSH and CDR2 is LQKENI.

This clone was recorded only once. At one of its ends the junction is not consistent with the germline gene, which may arise from a read error. The DNA of the CDR3 is TGTGCTAGCAGCTTACCCCCCCTAGCGGATTACGAGCAGTACTTC. This codes for CASSLPPLADYEQYF. The rearrangement uses TRBV7-7 and TRBJ2-7, with TRBD2 matching 7 bases. CDR3 length: 15 residues. The germline V gene encodes CDR1 SSHAT and CDR2 FNYEAQ (reference sequence).

A single count supports this clone. The chain joins TRBV6-4 to TRBJ1-4; D gene unclear. The CDR3 loop spans 14 amino acids. Trimming left V 4 bases short and J 2 bases short, with 8 bases between. CDR1 is MRHNA and CDR2 is SNTAGT in the germline V gene. DNA for the CDR3: TGTGCCAGCAGTGCAACGGCGACTAATGAAAAACTGTTTTTT. This gives the protein CASSATATNEKLFF.

The V call is TRBV28, the J call TRBJ1-5, with 8 bases identical to TRBD1. V trimming: 10 bases; J trimming: 5 bases; junction bases outside the gene matches: 7. The germline V gene has CDR1 MDHEN and CDR2 SYDVKM. The CDR3 consists of 13 residues. The CDR3 sequence: CAIGQGGYQPQHF. The CDR3 DNA sequence: TGTGCCATAGGACAGGGTGGGTATCAGCCCCAGCATTTT.

The chain employs TRBV10-3 and TRBJ1-4, with 7 bases lining up with TRBD1. The V gene end was trimmed by 6 bases and the J gene end by 0 bases; junction bases not matched to a gene: 4. The CDR3 is 15 amino acids. CDR1 and CDR2 (germline): ENHRY, SYGVKD. For the CDR3, the DNA is TGTGCCATCAGCCAGGGGGTGACAACTAATGAAAAACTGTTTTTT. It is translated as CAISQGVTTNEKLFF.

The V call is TRBV19, the J call TRBJ1-5, with D unresolved. Germline assignment: CDR1 LNHDA and CDR2 SQIVND (reference sequence). There are 13 residues in the CDR3. The V end was cut by 8 bases, the J end by 3 bases, with 11 bases between. CDR3 sequence reads: CASSGRNNQPQHF. Here the CDR3 DNA reads TGTGCCAGTTCCGGACGGAACAATCAGCCCCAGCATTTT.

J is TRBJ1-2 and V is TRBV5-5; TRBD1 matches at 8 bases. Germline V lookup: CDR1 SGHKS, CDR2 YYEKEE (reference sequence). The J segment lost 10 bases and the V segment lost 4 bases, leaving 15 bases of the junction unmatched. The CDR3 covers 15 residues. CDR3 nucleotide sequence: TGTGCCAGCAGCGTTCGAACAGGGGGTCCGATGACCTACACCTTC. Protein sequence: CASSVRTGGPMTYTF.

The J gene is TRBJ2-7, the V gene TRBV28; D is perhaps TRBD1 or TRBD2 (5 bases each). V dropped 6 bases and J dropped 0 bases, with 6 bases sitting between them. This CDR3 is built from 12 residues. The germline gives CDR1 MDHEN, CDR2 SYDVKM. In DNA form, the CDR3 reads TGTGCCAGCAGGAGGGGCTCCTACGAGCAGTACTTC. Residues: CASRRGSYEQYF.

This clone was counted between two and nine times. The rearrangement joins TRBV4-1 to TRBJ2-1, with TRBD1 matching 7 bases. Germline loops: CDR1 MGHRA, CDR2 YSYEKL. CDR3 length: 16 amino acids. J lost 6 bases, V lost 4 bases, and 12 bases had no gene match. CDR3 DNA sequence: TGCGCCAGCAGCCTAACCGGGACAGAGGCCCGCAATGAGCAGTTCTTC. Its protein product is CASSLTGTEARNEQFF.

This chain links TRBV7-9 with TRBJ2-5; 7 bases are a match to TRBD1. J lost 3 bases, V lost 5 bases, and 3 bases had no gene match. CDR1 SEHNR and CDR2 FQNEAQ come from the germline V gene (reference sequence). This CDR3 is built from 13 residues. DNA of the CDR3: TGTGCCAGCAGCCAGCAGGGGGAAGAGACCCAGTACTTC. This sequence encodes CASSQQGEETQYF.

This sequence joins TRBV19 and TRBJ2-7; D call uncertain. V lost 3 bases and J lost 6, with 9 bases in between. This CDR3 has 12 residues. CDR1 and CDR2 (germline): LNHDA, SQIVND (reference sequence). The CDR3 is CASSMGLGEQYF. DNA of the CDR3: TGTGCCAGTAGTATGGGCCTCGGCGAGCAGTACTTC.

The rearrangement links TRBV19 to TRBJ2-7, with 7 bases that match TRBD2. Trimming at V came to 7 bases and at J to 7 bases, leaving 10 bases not matched to a gene. The CDR3 consists of 13 residues. Per germline, CDR1 LNHDA and CDR2 SQIVND (reference sequence). The CDR3 coding sequence is TGTGCCAGTACCCGGACTAGTACGGGTGAGCAGTACTTC. Protein product: CASTRTSTGEQYF.

The J gene is TRBJ2-4, the V gene TRBV18, with TRBD2 identical over 13 bases. Germline loops: CDR1 KGHSH, CDR2 LQKENI. There are 17 residues in the CDR3. Trimming cost V 2 bases and J 3 bases; bases outside gene matches: 4. This CDR3 is CASSPGLAGVVKNIQYF. The CDR3 DNA reads TGTGCCAGCTCACCAGGACTAGCGGGAGTGGTCAAAAACATTCAGTACTTC.

The chain carries TRBV6-5 and TRBJ1-3; 7 nucleotides match TRBD1. The germline V gene has CDR1 MNHEY and CDR2 SVGAGI. CDR3 size: 16 residues. After removal of 2 bases from V and 0 bases from J, the junction contained 4 bases not matched to a gene. This chain's CDR3 is CASSYDGQVSGNTIYF. The CDR3 DNA reads TGTGCCAGCAGTTACGACGGACAGGTCTCTGGAAACACCATATATTTT.

The V call is TRBV28, the J call TRBJ2-3; D not certain. This CDR3 is 13 amino acids long. The V end was cut by 2 bases, the J end by 5 bases, with 8 bases between. Germline V gene sequence: CDR1 MDHEN, CDR2 SYDVKM. This CDR3 is CASSLNGGDTQYF. Here the CDR3 DNA reads TGTGCCAGCAGTTTAAATGGCGGAGATACGCAGTATTTT.

CDR3 loop: CASGAGGLGYTF. The CDR3 nucleotides read TGTGCCAGCGGGGCAGGGGGCCTCGGCTACACCTTC. The chain is built from TRBV6-5 and TRBJ1-2; 8 bases line up with TRBD1. V shed 8 bases and J 8 bases; nucleotides not matched to a gene: 7. The CDR3 is made up of 12 amino acids. The V gene's germline CDR1 is MNHEY and CDR2 SVGAGI.